This TCR beta chain was retrieved from a study of T cell responses to AZD1222 COVID-19 vaccine. The V and J ends lost 3 bases and 0 bases, in that order; junction bases with no gene match: 2. CDR3 length: 15 residues. Looked up from germline, CDR1 is LNHDA and CDR2 is SQIVND (reference sequence). Study-wide points: Donors skewed white British and female; clonal diversity was possibly underestimated.

Data came from immunoSEQ multiplex PCR; TCRdb stores just in-frame clones and leaves some out. The sample carries 90,000 to 120,000 clones, about 85% recorded once. This clone was counted only a few times. Antigen specificity is unknown. This sequence was found in an adult in good health. The input for sequencing was peripheral blood, taken on day 0 of AZD1222 vaccination. The chain carries TRBV19 and TRBJ1-5; 7 nucleotides match TRBD1. Here the CDR3 DNA reads TGTGCCAGTAGTATTGGGGACAGTAGCAATCAGCCCCAGCATTTT. As protein: CASSIGDSSNQPQHF.